Following are 6 T cell receptor beta chains from one sample sequenced in a study of cytomegalovirus exposure and HLA in healthy donors. Primers: 60 Vbeta forward and 13 Jbeta reverse. Clones were sequenced by immunoSEQ multiplex PCR, and TCRdb holds only the in-frame ones, with some missing. The sample holds tens of thousands of clones, roughly 80% seen once. The sequenced material came from PBMCs. These TCRs come from a woman aged 25 to 39 in good health and CMV-seronegative.

The rearrangement joins TRBV10-3 to TRBJ1-1; 7 bases map to TRBD1. Trimming cost V 4 bases and J 5 bases; bases outside gene matches: 7. This CDR3 is 14 amino acids long. Looked up from germline, CDR1 is ENHRY and CDR2 is SYGVKD. As DNA, the CDR3 is TGTGCCATCAGTGTAGACAGGGCAACAACTGAAGCTTTCTTT. Its protein is CAISVDRATTEAFF.

This sequence joins TRBV7-3 and TRBJ1-1; tentative D call: TRBD1 (5 bases). CDR1 is SGHTA, CDR2 FQGTGA, per germline. The V and J ends lost 5 bases and 4 bases respectively, with 14 bases between them. This CDR3 is 14 amino acids long. The CDR3 DNA is TGTGCCAGCAGCCGAGACGCAGGGATCACTGAAGCTTTCTTT. Residues: CASSRDAGITEAFF. Looking up the rest from reference TRBV7-3 and TRBJ1-1 gives the full variable domain: GAGVSQTPSNKVTEKGKYVELRCDPISGHTALYWYRQSLGQGPEFLIYFQGTGAADDSGLPNDRFFAVRPEGSVSTLKIQRTERGDSAVYLCASSRDAGITEAFFGQGTRLTVV.

This chain links TRBV28 with TRBJ2-6, with TRBD2 matching over 7 bases. Germline V CDR1 and CDR2: MDHEN, SYDVKM. J lost 2 bases, V lost 3 bases, and 4 bases had no gene match. The CDR3 is 16 amino acids. The CDR3 is CASSFEGGTGANVLTF. The CDR3 region has the DNA TGTGCCAGCAGTTTCGAGGGAGGGACTGGGGCCAACGTCCTGACTTTC.

V usage is TRBV28 and J usage is TRBJ1-1; TRBD1 matches at 8 bases. Germline V gene lookup returns CDR1 MDHEN and CDR2 SYDVKM. The CDR3 loop spans 14 amino acids. Trimming cost V 4 bases and J 6 bases; bases outside gene matches: 7. CDR3 in amino acids: CASSSPQGEAEAFF. The CDR3 DNA reads as TGTGCCAGCAGTTCCCCACAGGGGGAAGCTGAAGCTTTCTTT.

The chain joins TRBV6-1 to TRBJ1-4, with TRBD1 matching over 8 bases. Trimming removed 6 bases from V and 0 bases from J; junction bases left unmatched: 3. Germline V gene data show CDR1 as MNHNS and CDR2 as SASEGT. The CDR3 consists of 15 residues. The CDR3, as DNA: TGTGCCAGCAGGCCAGGGGGCGCAACTAATGAAAAACTGTTTTTT. Translating gives CASRPGGATNEKLFF.

The rearrangement links TRBV6-5 to TRBJ1-2, with TRBD1 matching over 8 bases. Germline V CDR1 and CDR2: MNHEY, SVGAGI. The CDR3 has 14 amino acids. V gave up 5 bases and J gave up 8 bases; unmatched junction bases: 10. The CDR3, as DNA: TGTGCCAGCAGTGACGAGACAGGGGTAGGGGGCTACACCTTC. Translated: CASSDETGVGGYTF.